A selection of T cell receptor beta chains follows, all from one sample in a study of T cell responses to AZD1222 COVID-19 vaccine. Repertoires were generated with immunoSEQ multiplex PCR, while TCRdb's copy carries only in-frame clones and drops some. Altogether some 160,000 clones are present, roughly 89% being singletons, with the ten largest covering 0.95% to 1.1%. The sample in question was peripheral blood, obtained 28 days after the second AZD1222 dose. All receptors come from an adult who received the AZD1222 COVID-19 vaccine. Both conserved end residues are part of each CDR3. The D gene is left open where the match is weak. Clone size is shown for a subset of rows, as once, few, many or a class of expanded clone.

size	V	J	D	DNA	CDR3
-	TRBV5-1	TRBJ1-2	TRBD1	TGCGCCAGCAGCGGTGGTTTGGACAGGGGGCGTTATGGCTACACCTTC	CASSGGLDRGRYGYTF
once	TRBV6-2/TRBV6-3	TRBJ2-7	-	TGTGCCAGCAGTCATTCATACGAGCAGTACTTC	CASSHSYEQYF
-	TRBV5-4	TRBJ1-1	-	TGTGCCAGCAGCTCGGACAGAATGCGGGGGAACACTGAAGCTTTCTTT	CASSSDRMRGNTEAFF
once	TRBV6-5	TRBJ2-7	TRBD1	TGTGCCAGCAGTTACCGTGGACAGGGGGCTTACGAGCAGTACTTC	CASSYRGQGAYEQYF
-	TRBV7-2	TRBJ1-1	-	TGTGCCAGCAGCCCTAACTTAATGAACACTGAAGCTTTCTTT	CASSPNLMNTEAFF
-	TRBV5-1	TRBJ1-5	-	TGCGCCAGCAGCTTGGACGGTTCCTCTAGCAATCAGCCCCAGCATTTT	CASSLDGSSSNQPQHF
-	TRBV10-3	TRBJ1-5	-	TGTGCCATTCAAGTGGACAGAAATCAGCCCCAGCATTTT	CAIQVDRNQPQHF
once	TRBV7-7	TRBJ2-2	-	TGTGCCAGCAGCTTAATGGGCCACGGGGAGCTGTTTTTT	CASSLMGHGELFF
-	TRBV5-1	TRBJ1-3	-	TGCGCCAGCAGCTTGTCCCAGACTGCTGGAAACACCATATATTTT	CASSLSQTAGNTIYF
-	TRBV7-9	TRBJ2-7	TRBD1	TGTGCCAGCAGCTTTGAACTAGGACAGGGGACGTCGGGCGAGCAGTACTTC	CASSFELGQGTSGEQYF
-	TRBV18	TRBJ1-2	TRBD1	TGTGCCAGCTCACCAGGAGGGGGCAATAACTATGGCTACACCTTC	CASSPGGGNNYGYTF
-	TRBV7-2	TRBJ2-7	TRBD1	TGTGCCAGCAGCTGGGACAGGGTGAGCGACGAGCAGTACTTC	CASSWDRVSDEQYF
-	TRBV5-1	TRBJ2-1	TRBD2	TGCGCCAGCAGCCCGGGAGGGGGGACCTACAATGAGCAGTTCTTC	CASSPGGGTYNEQFF
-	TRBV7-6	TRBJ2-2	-	TGTGCCAGCAGCTTAATAAACCCGATTGTACAGGGAAGGACCGGGGAGCTGTTTTTT	CASSLINPIVQGRTGELFF
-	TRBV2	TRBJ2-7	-	TGTGCCAGCAGGGGATCCTACGAGCAGTACTTC	CASRGSYEQYF
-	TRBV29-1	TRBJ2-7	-	TGCAGCGTTGAAAACAGGAGAACCTACGAGCAGTACTTC	CSVENRRTYEQYF
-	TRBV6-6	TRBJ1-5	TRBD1	TGTGCCAGCAGTTACGAGGGGGCAGCTCAGCCCCAGCATTTT	CASSYEGAAQPQHF
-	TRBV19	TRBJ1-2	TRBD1	TGTGCCAGTAGTATTGGACAGGGCGGCTACACCTTC	CASSIGQGGYTF
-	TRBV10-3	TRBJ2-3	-	TGTGCCATCAGCCAGGACTTACCAAACACTGATACGCAGTATTTT	CAISQDLPNTDTQYF
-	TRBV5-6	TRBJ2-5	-	TGTGCCAGCAGCTTGGAGGGAGAAGAGACCCAGTACTTC	CASSLEGEETQYF
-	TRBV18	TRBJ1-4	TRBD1	TGTGCCAGCTCCCCGACAGGGGACGGTGAAAAACTGTTTTTT	CASSPTGDGEKLFF
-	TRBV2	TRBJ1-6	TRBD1	TGTGCCAGCAGTGAAGCGACAGGGGGCTCCTATAATTCACCCCTCCACTTT	CASSEATGGSYNSPLHF
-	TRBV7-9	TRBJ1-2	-	TGTGCCAGCAGACCGGGACTAGGGGATGGCTACACCTTC	CASRPGLGDGYTF
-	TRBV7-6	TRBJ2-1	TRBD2	TGTGCCAGCAGCCCCACTAGCGGGGGGCCCTACAATGAGCAGTTCTTC	CASSPTSGGPYNEQFF
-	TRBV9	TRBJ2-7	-	TGTGCCAGCAGCGTAGGTGGATTCGAAATCGAGCAGTACTTC	CASSVGGFEIEQYF
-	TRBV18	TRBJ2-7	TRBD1	TGTGCCAGCAAGATGGGTACAGGGGGCTACGAGCAGTACTTC	CASKMGTGGYEQYF
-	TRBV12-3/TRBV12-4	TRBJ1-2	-	TGTGCCAGCAGTTTAATGAACCCCTATGGCTACACCTTC	CASSLMNPYGYTF
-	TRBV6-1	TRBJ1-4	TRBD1	TGTGCCAGCAGTGAGTGGCAGGGGGATGAAAAACTGTTTTTT	CASSEWQGDEKLFF
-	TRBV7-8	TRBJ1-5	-	TGTGCCAGCAGCTTAGCATTCCAGGGGAATCAGCCCCAGCATTTT	CASSLAFQGNQPQHF
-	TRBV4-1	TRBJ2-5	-	TGCGCCAGCAGCCAACCGCGAGAGGGAGAGACCCAGTACTTC	CASSQPREGETQYF
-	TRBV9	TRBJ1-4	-	TGTGCCAGCAGCGTAGGTACCATAACTAATGAAAAACTGTTTTTT	CASSVGTITNEKLFF
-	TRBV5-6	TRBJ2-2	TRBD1	TGTGCCAGCAGCTACCGACAGGGGGCGCGGGGGGAGCTGTTTTTT	CASSYRQGARGELFF
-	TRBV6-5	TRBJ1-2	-	TGTGCCAGCAGTTACAGCGGGACAAGGGGCGGCTACACCTTC	CASSYSGTRGGYTF
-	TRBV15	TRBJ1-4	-	TGTGCCACCAGCAGAGATGGACAGTTGTATAATGAAAAACTGTTTTTT	CATSRDGQLYNEKLFF
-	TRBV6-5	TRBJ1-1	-	TGTGCCAGCAGCTCGGACAGATTAATGAACACTGAAGCTTTCTTT	CASSSDRLMNTEAFF
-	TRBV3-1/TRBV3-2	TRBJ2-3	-	TGTGCCAGCAGCCAAGTGGCTAGCACAGATACGCAGTATTTT	CASSQVASTDTQYF
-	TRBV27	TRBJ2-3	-	TGTGCCACCAAGGGATCGGGAAGGGCAGATACGCAGTATTTT	CATKGSGRADTQYF
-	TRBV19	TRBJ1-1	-	TGTGCCAGTAGTATAGGCACTTTGAACACTGAAGCTTTCTTT	CASSIGTLNTEAFF
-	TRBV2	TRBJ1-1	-	TGTGCCAGCAGTGACTTGGGGGTGCCCTTGAACACTGAAGCTTTCTTT	CASSDLGVPLNTEAFF
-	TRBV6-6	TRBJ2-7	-	TGTGCCAGCAGTTACGCCCCGTCGGAGCAGTACTTC	CASSYAPSEQYF
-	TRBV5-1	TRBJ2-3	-	TGCGCCAGCAGCTCCGGGGCTCCGCAGTATTTT	CASSSGAPQYF
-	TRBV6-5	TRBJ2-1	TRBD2	TGTGCCAGCAGCCGTAGCGGGGGGGCCCGATGGCAGTTCTTC	CASSRSGGARWQFF
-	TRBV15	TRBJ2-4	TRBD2	TGTGCCACCAGTCGGGGGGGCACCGGGACTAGCGGGAACATTCAGTACTTC	CATSRGGTGTSGNIQYF
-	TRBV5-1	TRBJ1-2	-	TGCGCCAGCAGCTTTACCAGCTATGGCTACACCTTC	CASSFTSYGYTF
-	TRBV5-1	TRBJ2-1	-	TGCGCCAGCGGGCGGTGGACTCTAGGAGGGGATGAGCAGTTCTTC	CASGRWTLGGDEQFF
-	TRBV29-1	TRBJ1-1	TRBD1	TGCAGCGTTGATCGGACAGGCACTGAAGCTTTCTTT	CSVDRTGTEAFF
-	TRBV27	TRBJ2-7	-	TGTGCCAGCAGACCGGGCCCAAGGGGGACCTACGAGCAGTACTTC	CASRPGPRGTYEQYF
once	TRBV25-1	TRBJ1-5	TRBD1	TGTGCCACCGGGACAGGGAGCAATCAGCCCCAGCATTTT	CATGTGSNQPQHF
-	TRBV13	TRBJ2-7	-	TGTGCCAGCAGCTTAGACAGGGGAGGCGAGCAGTACTTC	CASSLDRGGEQYF
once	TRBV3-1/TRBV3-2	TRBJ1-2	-	TGTGCCAGCAGCCAAGGGTGGTACAGGGAGGTCTTCGGCTACACCTTC	CASSQGWYREVFGYTF